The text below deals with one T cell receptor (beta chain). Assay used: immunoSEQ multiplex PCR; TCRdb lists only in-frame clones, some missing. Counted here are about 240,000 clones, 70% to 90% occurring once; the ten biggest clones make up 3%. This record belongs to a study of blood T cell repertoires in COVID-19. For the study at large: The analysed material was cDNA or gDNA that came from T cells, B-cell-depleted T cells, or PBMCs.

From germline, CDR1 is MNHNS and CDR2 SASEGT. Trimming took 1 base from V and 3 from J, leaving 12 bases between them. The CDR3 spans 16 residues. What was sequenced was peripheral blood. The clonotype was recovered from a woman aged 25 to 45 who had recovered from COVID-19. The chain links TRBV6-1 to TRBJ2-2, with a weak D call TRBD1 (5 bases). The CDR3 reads CASSEVAGFDTGELFF. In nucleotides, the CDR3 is TGTGCCAGCAGTGAAGTTGCAGGGTTCGACACCGGGGAGCTGTTTTTT.